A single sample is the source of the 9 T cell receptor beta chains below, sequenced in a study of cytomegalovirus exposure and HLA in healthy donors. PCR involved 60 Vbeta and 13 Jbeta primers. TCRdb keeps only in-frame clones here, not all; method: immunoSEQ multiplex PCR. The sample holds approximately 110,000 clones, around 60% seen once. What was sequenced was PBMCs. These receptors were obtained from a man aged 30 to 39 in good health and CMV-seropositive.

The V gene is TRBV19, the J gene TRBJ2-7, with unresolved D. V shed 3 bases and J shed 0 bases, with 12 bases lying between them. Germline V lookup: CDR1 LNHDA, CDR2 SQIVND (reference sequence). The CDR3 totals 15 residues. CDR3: CASSISHLSSYEQYF. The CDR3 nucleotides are TGTGCCAGTAGTATTAGTCACCTGAGCTCCTACGAGCAGTACTTC.

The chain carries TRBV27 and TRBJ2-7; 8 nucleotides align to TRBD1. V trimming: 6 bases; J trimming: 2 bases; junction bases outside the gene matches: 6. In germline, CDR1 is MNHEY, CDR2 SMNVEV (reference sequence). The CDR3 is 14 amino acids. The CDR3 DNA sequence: TGTGCCAGCAGCGGGACAGGCGGTCCCTACGAGCAGTACTTC. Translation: CASSGTGGPYEQYF.

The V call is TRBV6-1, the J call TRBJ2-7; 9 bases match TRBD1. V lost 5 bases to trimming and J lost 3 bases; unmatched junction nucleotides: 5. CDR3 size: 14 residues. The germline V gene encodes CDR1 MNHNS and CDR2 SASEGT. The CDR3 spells CASSNPGQGYEQYF. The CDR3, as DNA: TGTGCCAGCAGTAACCCGGGACAGGGCTACGAGCAGTACTTC.

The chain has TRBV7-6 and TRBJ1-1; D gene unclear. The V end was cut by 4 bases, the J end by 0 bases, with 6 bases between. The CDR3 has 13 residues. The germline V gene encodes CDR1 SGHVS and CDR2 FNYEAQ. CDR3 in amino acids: CASSSAVNTEAFF. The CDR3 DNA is TGTGCCAGCAGCTCGGCGGTGAACACTGAAGCTTTCTTT. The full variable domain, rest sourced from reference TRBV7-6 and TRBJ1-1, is GAGVSQSPRYKVTKRGQDVALRCDPISGHVSLYWYRQALGQGPEFLTYFNYEAQQDKSGLPNDRFSAERPEGSISTLTIQRTEQRDSAMYRCASSSAVNTEAFFGQGTRLTVV.

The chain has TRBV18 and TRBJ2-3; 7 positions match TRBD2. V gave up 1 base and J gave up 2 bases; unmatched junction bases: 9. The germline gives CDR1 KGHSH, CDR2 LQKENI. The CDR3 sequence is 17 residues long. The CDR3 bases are TGTGCCAGCTCACCACGGGGGGGAGGGGCCCCCACAGATACGCAGTATTTT. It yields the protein CASSPRGGGAPTDTQYF.

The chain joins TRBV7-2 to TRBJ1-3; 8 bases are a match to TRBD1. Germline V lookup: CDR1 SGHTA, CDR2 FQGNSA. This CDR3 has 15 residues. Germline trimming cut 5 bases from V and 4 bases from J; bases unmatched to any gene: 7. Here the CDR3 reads CASSVQGARGNTIYF. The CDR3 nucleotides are TGTGCCAGCAGCGTCCAGGGGGCGAGGGGAAACACCATATATTTT.

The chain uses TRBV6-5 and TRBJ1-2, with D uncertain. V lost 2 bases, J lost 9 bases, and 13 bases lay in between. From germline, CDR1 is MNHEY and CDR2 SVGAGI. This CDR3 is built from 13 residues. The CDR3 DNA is TGTGCCAGCAGTTACCCGGAGGGCGGGAGCTACACCTTC. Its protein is CASSYPEGGSYTF.

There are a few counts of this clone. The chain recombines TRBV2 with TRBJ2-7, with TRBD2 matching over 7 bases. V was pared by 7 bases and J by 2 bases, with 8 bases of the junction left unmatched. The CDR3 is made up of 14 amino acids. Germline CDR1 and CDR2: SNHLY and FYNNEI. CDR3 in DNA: TGTGCCAGCACCGGGGCTGCGGGGGCCTACGAGCAGTACTTC. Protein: CASTGAAGAYEQYF.

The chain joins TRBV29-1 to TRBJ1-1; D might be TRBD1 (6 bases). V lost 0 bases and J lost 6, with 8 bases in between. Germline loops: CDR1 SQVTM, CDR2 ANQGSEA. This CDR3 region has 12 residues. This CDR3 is CSVEETGSEAFF. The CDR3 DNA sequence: TGCAGCGTTGAAGAGACAGGCTCTGAAGCTTTCTTT.